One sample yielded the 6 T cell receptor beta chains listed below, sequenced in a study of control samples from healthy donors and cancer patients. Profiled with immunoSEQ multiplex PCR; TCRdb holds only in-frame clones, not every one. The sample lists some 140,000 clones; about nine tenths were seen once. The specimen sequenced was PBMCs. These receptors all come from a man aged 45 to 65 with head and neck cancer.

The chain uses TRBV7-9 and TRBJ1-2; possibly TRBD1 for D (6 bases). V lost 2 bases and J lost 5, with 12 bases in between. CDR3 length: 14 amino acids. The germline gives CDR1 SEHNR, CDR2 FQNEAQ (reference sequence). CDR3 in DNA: TGTGCCAGCAGCTTATTACAGGGCGAATATGGCTACACCTTC. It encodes CASSLLQGEYGYTF.

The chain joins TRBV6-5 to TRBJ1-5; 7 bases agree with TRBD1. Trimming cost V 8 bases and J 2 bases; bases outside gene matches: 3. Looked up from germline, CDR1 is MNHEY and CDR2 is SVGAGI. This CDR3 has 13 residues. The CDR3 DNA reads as TGTGCCAGCGGCCAGGGGGGCAATCAGCCCCAGCATTTT. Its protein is CASGQGGNQPQHF.

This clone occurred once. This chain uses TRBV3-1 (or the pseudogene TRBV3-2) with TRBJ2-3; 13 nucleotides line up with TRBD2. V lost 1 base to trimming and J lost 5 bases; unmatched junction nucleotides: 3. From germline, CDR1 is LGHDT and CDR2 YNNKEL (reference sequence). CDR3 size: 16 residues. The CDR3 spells CASSQAGTSGIDTQYF. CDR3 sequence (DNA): TGTGCCAGCAGCCAAGCCGGGACTAGCGGGATAGATACGCAGTATTTT.

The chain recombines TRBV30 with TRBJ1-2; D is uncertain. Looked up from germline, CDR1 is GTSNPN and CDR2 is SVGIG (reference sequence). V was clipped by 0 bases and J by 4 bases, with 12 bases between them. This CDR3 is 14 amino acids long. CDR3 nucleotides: TGTGCCTGGAGTGTTCAGGAAACAAGCTATGGCTACACCTTC. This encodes CAWSVQETSYGYTF.

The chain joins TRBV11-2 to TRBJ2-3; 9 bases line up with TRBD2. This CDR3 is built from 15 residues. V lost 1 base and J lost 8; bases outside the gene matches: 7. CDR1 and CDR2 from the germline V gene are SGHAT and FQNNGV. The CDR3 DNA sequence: TGTGCCAGCAGCTTAGTTGGCGGGGGGGCAGGTACGCAGTATTTT. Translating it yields CASSLVGGGAGTQYF. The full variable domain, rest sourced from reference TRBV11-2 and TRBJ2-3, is EAGVAQSPRYKIIEKRQSVAFWCNPISGHATLYWYQQILGQGPKLLIQFQNNGVVDDSQLPKDRFSAERLKGVDSTLKIQPAKLEDSAVYLCASSLVGGGAGTQYFGPGTRLTVL.

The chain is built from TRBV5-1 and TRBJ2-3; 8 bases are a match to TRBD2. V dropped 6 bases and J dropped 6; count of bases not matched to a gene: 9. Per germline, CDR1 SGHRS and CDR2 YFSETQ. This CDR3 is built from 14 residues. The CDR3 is CASTPIAGTDTQYF. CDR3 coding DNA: TGCGCCAGCACCCCAATAGCGGGGACTGATACGCAGTATTTT.